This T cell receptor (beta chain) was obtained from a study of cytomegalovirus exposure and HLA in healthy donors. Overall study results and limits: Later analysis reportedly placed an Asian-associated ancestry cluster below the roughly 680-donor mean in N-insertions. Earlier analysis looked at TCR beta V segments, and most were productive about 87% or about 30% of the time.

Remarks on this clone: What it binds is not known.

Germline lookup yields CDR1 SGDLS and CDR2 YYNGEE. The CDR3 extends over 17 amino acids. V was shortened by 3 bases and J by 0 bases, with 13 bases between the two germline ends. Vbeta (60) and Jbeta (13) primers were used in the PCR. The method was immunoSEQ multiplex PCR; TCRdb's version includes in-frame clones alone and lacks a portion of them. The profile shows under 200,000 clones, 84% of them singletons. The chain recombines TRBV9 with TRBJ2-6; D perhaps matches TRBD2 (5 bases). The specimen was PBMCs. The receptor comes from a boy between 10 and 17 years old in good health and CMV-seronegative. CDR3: CASSGRGRHSGANVLTF. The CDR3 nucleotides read TGTGCCAGCAGCGGAAGAGGGCGGCACTCTGGGGCCAACGTCCTGACTTTC.